Below are 14 T cell receptor beta chains sequenced from a single sample in a study of cytomegalovirus exposure and HLA in healthy donors. Profiled with immunoSEQ multiplex PCR; TCRdb holds only in-frame clones, not every one. Altogether 98,000 or so clones are present, around 85% being singletons, with the ten largest covering approximately 2.9%. Sample: PBMCs. These receptor sequences come from a woman aged 18 to 35 in good health and CMV-seronegative.

The chain is built from TRBV7-9 and TRBJ1-1, with D tentatively TRBD1 (5 bases). The CDR3 runs 13 residues. The germline gives CDR1 SEHNR, CDR2 FQNEAQ (reference sequence). The V end lost 7 bases, the J end lost 11 bases, and 20 bases lay between the germline ends. The CDR3, as DNA: TGTGCCAGCACCCGGGGGACCCTGGGAGGTGCTTTCTTT. It translates to CASTRGTLGGAFF.

This clone was observed a handful of times. The chain links TRBV4-2 to TRBJ2-2; D possibly corresponds to TRBD1 (6 bases). In germline, CDR1 is LGHNA, CDR2 YNFKEQ. The CDR3 extends over 17 amino acids. Trimming removed 0 bases from V and 0 bases from J, with 11 bases in between. The DNA of the CDR3 is TGTGCCAGCAGCCAAGATCGTGGGACACCGAACACCGGGGAGCTGTTTTTT. It translates to CASSQDRGTPNTGELFF.

The rearrangement uses TRBV28 and TRBJ1-2; 7 nucleotides agree with TRBD1. The CDR3 is made up of 20 amino acids. Germline V gene sequence: CDR1 MDHEN, CDR2 SYDVKM. J gave up 3 bases and V 3 bases, and 22 bases lay outside the gene matches. CDR3 in amino acids: CASSLTPGRMRGPWDYGYTF. The CDR3 DNA reads as TGTGCCAGCAGTTTGACCCCCGGACGGATGAGGGGGCCCTGGGACTATGGCTACACCTTC.

The chain combines TRBV5-1 with TRBJ2-3, with D possibly matching TRBD2 (5 bases). The CDR3 length is 14 residues. Between the trimmed V and J ends, which lost 0 bases and 7 bases, there was a span of 12 bases. CDR1 and CDR2 from the germline V gene are SGHRS and YFSETQ. CDR3 region: CASSLEASQHTQYF. CDR3 nucleotides: TGCGCCAGCAGCTTGGAGGCTAGCCAGCATACGCAGTATTTT. Combining the CDR3 with reference TRBV5-1 and TRBJ2-3 gives the whole variable domain KAGVTQTPRYLIKTRGQQVTLSCSPISGHRSVSWYQQTPGQGLQFLFEYFSETQRNKGNFPGRFSGRQFSNSRSEMNVSTLELGDSALYLCASSLEASQHTQYFGPGTRLTVL.

The chain uses TRBV6-6 and TRBJ1-3; perhaps TRBD1 as D (5 bases). Between the trimmed V and J ends, which lost 6 bases and 0 bases, there was a span of 9 bases. The CDR3 has 14 residues. Germline assignment: CDR1 MNHNY and CDR2 SVGAGI (reference sequence). The CDR3 sequence: CASRQALSGNTIYF. DNA for the CDR3: TGTGCCAGCAGACAGGCCCTCTCTGGAAACACCATATATTTT.

V is TRBV27 and J is TRBJ1-3; 7 positions agree with TRBD1. There are 14 residues in the CDR3. Germline lookup yields CDR1 MNHEY and CDR2 SMNVEV (reference sequence). Trimming removed 5 bases from V and 1 base from J; junction bases left unmatched: 2. CDR3 sequence reads: CASSRTGSGNTIYF. In DNA form, the CDR3 reads TGTGCCAGCAGTCGGACAGGATCTGGAAACACCATATATTTT.

CDR3 DNA sequence: TGTGCCAGCAGAGGACTAGCGGGGCCTCGGGGCTCCTACGAGCAGTACTTC. Translation gives CASRGLAGPRGSYEQYF. This sequence joins TRBV27 and TRBJ2-7, with TRBD2 matching over 12 bases. Trimming took 6 bases from V and 0 from J; bases not matched to a gene: 9. There are 17 residues in the CDR3. Germline CDR1 and CDR2: MNHEY and SMNVEV (reference sequence).

The chain carries TRBV9 and TRBJ1-1; D not resolved. CDR3 length: 12 amino acids. V was shortened by 3 bases and J by 6 bases, with 9 bases between the two germline ends. Germline assignment: CDR1 SGDLS and CDR2 YYNGEE. In DNA form, the CDR3 reads TGTGCCAGCAGCGGAGTTCTCTCTGAAGCTTTCTTT. It yields the protein CASSGVLSEAFF.

This sequence joins TRBV5-1 and TRBJ1-4; no reliable D call. Per germline, CDR1 SGHRS and CDR2 YFSETQ. CDR3 length: 14 residues. V lost 3 bases and J lost 3, with 9 bases in between. DNA for the CDR3: TGCGCCAGCAGCTCAGGACTCGCTAATGAAAAACTGTTTTTT. Translated: CASSSGLANEKLFF.

The rearrangement links TRBV5-1 to TRBJ2-1; a weak D match, TRBD2 (6 bases). V was pared by 4 bases and J by 5 bases, with 16 bases between. Germline V gene sequence: CDR1 SGHRS, CDR2 YFSETQ. The CDR3 contains 15 residues. DNA for the CDR3: TGCGCCAGCAGCCCGACGAGCGGGTTGAACAATGAGCAGTTCTTC. It encodes CASSPTSGLNNEQFF.

This clone has only one observation. The gene calls are TRBV30 and TRBJ2-7; perhaps TRBD2 as D (7 bases). The CDR3 has 13 residues. The germline V gene encodes CDR1 GTSNPN and CDR2 SVGIG (reference sequence). V was clipped by 8 bases and J by 7 bases, with 21 bases between them. The CDR3 bases are TGTGCCGGGGGGGGGCGGAGTGTTGGGGAGCAGTACTTC. The encoded protein is CAGGGRSVGEQYF. Full variable domain (remainder filled in from reference TRBV30 and TRBJ2-7): SQTIHQWPATLVQPVGSPLSLECTVEGTSNPNLYWYRQAAGRGLQLLFYSVGIGQISSEVPQNLSASRPQDRQFILSSKKLLLSDSGFYLCAGGGRSVGEQYFGPGTRLTVT.

The gene calls are TRBV6-9 and TRBJ2-3, with 8 nucleotides matching TRBD1. V lost 2 bases and J lost 2; bases outside the gene matches: 6. Germline values: CDR1 MNHGY, CDR2 SVAAGI. The length of the CDR3 is 16 residues. The CDR3: CASSYPGQAYTDTQYF. CDR3 bases: TGTGCCAGCAGTTATCCGGGACAGGCCTACACAGATACGCAGTATTTT.

This clone occurred a few times. V gene TRBV6-1 combines with J gene TRBJ2-7; D gene uncertain. This CDR3 comprises 13 residues. CDR1 and CDR2 (germline): MNHNS, SASEGT. Trimming took 2 bases from V and 7 from J, leaving 12 bases between them. CDR3 loop: CASSEWLPREQYF. CDR3 DNA sequence: TGTGCCAGCAGTGAATGGCTACCTAGGGAGCAGTACTTC.

J is TRBJ2-2 and V is TRBV7-6; the D gene is possibly TRBD2 (6 bases). This CDR3 region has 17 residues. From germline, CDR1 is SGHVS and CDR2 FNYEAQ. Trimming pared 2 bases from V and 4 bases from J, leaving 17 bases between. As DNA, the CDR3 is TGTGCCAGCAGCTTAAATTGGAGGGACGAGGGCACCGGGGAGCTGTTTTTT. Translated: CASSLNWRDEGTGELFF.